This T cell receptor (beta chain) is from a study of Tregs in tolerant kidney transplant recipients. CDR1 and CDR2 from the germline V gene are LGHNA and YNFKEQ. CDR3 length: 16 amino acids. J gave up 1 base and V 0 bases, and 4 bases lay outside the gene matches. Unstimulated regulatory T cells (CD4+CD25+CD127-), CD4+CD25- non-regulatory cells, CD4 and CD8 cells were FACS-sorted from thawed PBMCs. Profiled with immunoSEQ multiplex PCR; TCRdb holds only in-frame clones, not every one. The data include roughly 50,000 clones; the top ten clones carry about 0.83%. Comment on this clone: Its antigen is not known. The read terminates 3 residues ahead of where the CDR3 ends, so the germline J gene completes it.

Study-wide points: Nucleotide sequences could not be compared across some patients' samples due to primer changes.

The chain links TRBV4-2 to TRBJ2-3, with 7 nucleotides matching TRBD2. The input for sequencing was CD4+ T cells from blood, taken before the transplant. The sequence was obtained from a human donor who received a combined kidney and bone marrow transplant. The CDR3 loop reads CASSQDVAGGTDTQYF. Incomplete CDR3 DNA: TGTGCCAGCAGCCAAGATGTTGCGGGGGGCACAGATACG.